This T cell receptor (beta chain) was recorded in a study of blood T cells in healthy people across ages. Whole-study findings and limits: Estimates drawn from one million T cells were deemed to understate diversity. Significant beta diversity loss was already apparent by age approximately 40, declining roughly linearly. Researchers said unsorted PBMCs prevented a conclusive naive versus antigen-experienced comparison.

In its sample, this clonotype was seen a few times. Its antigen remains unknown. Then a second PCR, running roughly 7 to 11 cycles, was carried out with a sample-barcoded 5' primer and a J-beta primer mix. TCRdb re-called the 5' RACE reads with MiXCR, one entry per CDR3 protein. The sample contains around 970,000 distinct CDR3 sequences, roughly 51% of which appear only once. The origin of this receptor is an older woman in good health. Material for sequencing was blood.

The CDR3 nucleotides are TGTGCCACCAGCAGAGATCTGGTCGGCGAGCAGTACTTC. Protein product: CATSRDLVGEQYF. The chain has TRBV15 and TRBJ2-7; no firm D call. Germline lookup yields CDR1 LNHNV and CDR2 YYDKDF (reference sequence). Trimming removed 0 bases at V and 6 bases at J, with 9 bases between. This CDR3 spans 13 amino acids.